This T cell receptor (beta chain) was observed in a study of blood T cell repertoires in COVID-19. Recruits, aged roughly 18 to 90 years, lived in roughly 22 US areas. Only in-frame clones appear in the TCRdb table, and some are missing; sequencing was by immunoSEQ multiplex PCR. This table holds 330,000 or so clones, almost 90% found once. The CDR3 contains 13 residues. V was trimmed by 3 bases and J by 8 bases, leaving 10 bases between them. The sample comprised PBMCs or T cells enriched from blood (not recorded which). The chain links TRBV12-3 or TRBV12-4 to TRBJ1-4, with D hard to call. This sequence was found in a woman in her thirties who had been exposed to COVID-19. CDR3 nucleotide sequence: TGTGCCAGCAGTTTGGCAGGTACCGAAAAACTGTTTTTT. Residues: CASSLAGTEKLFF.